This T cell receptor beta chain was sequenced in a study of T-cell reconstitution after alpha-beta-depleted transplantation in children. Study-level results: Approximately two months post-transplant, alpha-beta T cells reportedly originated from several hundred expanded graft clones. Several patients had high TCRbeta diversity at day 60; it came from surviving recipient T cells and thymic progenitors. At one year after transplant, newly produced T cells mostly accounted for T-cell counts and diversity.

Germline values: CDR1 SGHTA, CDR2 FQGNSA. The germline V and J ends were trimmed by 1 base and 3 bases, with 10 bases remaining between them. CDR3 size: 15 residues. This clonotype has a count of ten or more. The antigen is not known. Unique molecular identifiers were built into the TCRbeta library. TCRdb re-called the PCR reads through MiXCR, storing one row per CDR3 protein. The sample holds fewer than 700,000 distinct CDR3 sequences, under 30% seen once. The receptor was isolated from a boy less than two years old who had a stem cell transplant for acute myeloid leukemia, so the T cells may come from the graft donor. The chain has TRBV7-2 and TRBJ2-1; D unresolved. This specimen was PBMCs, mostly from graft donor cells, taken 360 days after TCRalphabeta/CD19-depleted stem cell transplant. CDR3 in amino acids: CASSLVGVHYNEQFF. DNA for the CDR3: TGTGCCAGCAGCTTAGTTGGAGTCCACTACAATGAGCAGTTCTTC.